The clone carrying this TCR beta chain was recorded many times. Its antigen remains unidentified. Between the trimmed V and J ends, which lost 4 bases and 0 bases, there was a span of 7 bases. The germline V gene encodes CDR1 SNHLY and CDR2 FYNNEI. The CDR3 has 14 residues. This sample is drawn from a study of Graves' ophthalmopathy and Graves' hyperthyroidism. Study results and caveats: Most expanded clonotypes from thyroid (those above 0.001 frequency) were also found in blood.

Beta-chain TCR CDR3 regions were amplified from RNA transcripts. Second-round multiplex PCR came after first-round RT-PCR with HTBI primers. TCRdb passed the multiplex PCR reads through MiXCR, listing each CDR3 protein once. This sample carries more than 550,000 distinct CDR3 sequences, about 41% of them seen once, and the ten largest clones take over 2.5%. Where ophthalmopathy was present, donors had moderate-to-severe activity, CAS ≥3, NOSPECS ≥4 and duration under 3 months. Out of roughly 9.3 ml of fresh peripheral blood, PBMCs were obtained. V is TRBV2 and J is TRBJ1-5; D is uncertain. The receptor's source is an adult man with Graves' ophthalmopathy. Sequenced input: peripheral blood. The CDR3 region has the DNA TGTGCCAGCAGTGTTAGGTATAGCAATCAGCCCCAGCATTTT. Protein product: CASSVRYSNQPQHF.